Many counts were recorded for the clone carrying this TCR beta chain. Time point reported: patch test 3, about 24 weeks after DPC sensitization. Stated treatment: therapeutic diphenylcyclopropenone sensitization with weekly scalp DPC. This entry is derived from a study of human T cells and chemical hapten exposure. Germline trimming cut 6 bases from V and 7 bases from J; bases unmatched to any gene: 4. The CDR3 totals 12 residues. Germline assignment: CDR1 SQVTM and CDR2 ANQGSEA. TCRdb recomputed calls from the RACE reads with MiXCR, one row per CDR3 protein. The sample carries about 30,000 distinct CDR3 sequences, 5.8% recorded once.

This clonotype originated in a man aged 25 to 40 with alopecia areata. Some clones in this sample may be carry-over from other donors' samples. Sequenced here: whole blood, sampled in connection with sensitization to the hapten diphenylcyclopropenone (DPC). The rearrangement uses TRBV29-1 and TRBJ2-1; TRBD2 matches at 9 bases. The CDR3 DNA is TGCAGCGTGAGCGGGAGGTGGAATGAGCAGTTCTTC. This codes for CSVSGRWNEQFF.